This TCR beta chain was sequenced during a study of T cell changes during pregnancy in multiple sclerosis. Germline V gene data show CDR1 as SGHRS and CDR2 as YFSETQ. CDR3 length: 16 residues. Unmatched junction bases numbered 13, after V lost 7 bases and J lost 8 bases. Method: immunoSEQ multiplex PCR; TCRdb's copy keeps in-frame clones and lacks some. The sample carries under 70,000 clones, roughly 89% recorded once. The gene calls are TRBV5-1 and TRBJ2-1; 12 positions match TRBD2. The TCR was taken from a female donor in good health, enrolled as a control in a pregnancy study. Sequencing used peripheral blood, obtained in the third trimester of pregnancy. CDR3 nucleotides: TGCGCCAGCTTCCGGCTAGCGGGAGGGCCGTTAGATGAGCAGTTCTTC. Encoded protein: CASFRLAGGPLDEQFF.